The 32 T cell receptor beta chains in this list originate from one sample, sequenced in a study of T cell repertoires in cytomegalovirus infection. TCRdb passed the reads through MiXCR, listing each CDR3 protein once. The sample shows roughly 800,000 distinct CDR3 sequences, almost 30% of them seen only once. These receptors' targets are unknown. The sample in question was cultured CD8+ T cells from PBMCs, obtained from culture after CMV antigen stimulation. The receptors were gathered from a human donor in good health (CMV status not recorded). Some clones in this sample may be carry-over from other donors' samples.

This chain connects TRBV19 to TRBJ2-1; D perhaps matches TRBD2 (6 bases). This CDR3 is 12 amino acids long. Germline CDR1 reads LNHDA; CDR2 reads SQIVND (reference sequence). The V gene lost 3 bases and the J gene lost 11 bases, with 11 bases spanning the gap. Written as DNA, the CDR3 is TGTGCCAGTAGTATTGGCGGGACTCAGCAGTTCTTC. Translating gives CASSIGGTQQFF.

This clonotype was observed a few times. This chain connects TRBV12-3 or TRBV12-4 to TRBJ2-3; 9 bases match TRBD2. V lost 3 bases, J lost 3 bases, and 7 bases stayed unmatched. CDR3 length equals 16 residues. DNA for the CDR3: TGTGCCAGCAGTTTTATAGCGGGGGCCGGGACAGATACGCAGTATTTT. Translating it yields CASSFIAGAGTDTQYF.

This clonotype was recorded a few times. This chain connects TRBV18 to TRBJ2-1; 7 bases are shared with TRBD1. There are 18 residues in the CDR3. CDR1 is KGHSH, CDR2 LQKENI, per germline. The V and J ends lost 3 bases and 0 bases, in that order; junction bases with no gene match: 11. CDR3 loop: CASSPKQGTLSSYNEQFF. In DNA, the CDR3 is TGTGCCAGCTCACCGAAACAGGGGACACTGAGCTCCTACAATGAGCAGTTCTTC.

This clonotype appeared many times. CDR3 amino acids: CASSLRGGGVETQYF. CDR3 DNA: TGTGCCAGCAGCTTACGCGGGGGCGGGGTAGAGACCCAGTACTTC. The V and J genes are TRBV7-8 and TRBJ2-5; D may be TRBD2 (7 bases). This CDR3 has 15 residues. Trimming left V 2 bases short and J 4 bases short, with 14 bases between. Germline CDR1 reads SGHVS; CDR2 reads FQNEAQ.

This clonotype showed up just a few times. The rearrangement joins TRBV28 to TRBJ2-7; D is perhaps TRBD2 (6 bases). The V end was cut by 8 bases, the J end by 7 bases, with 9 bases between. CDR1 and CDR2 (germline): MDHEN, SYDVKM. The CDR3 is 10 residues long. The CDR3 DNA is TGTGCCAGCCTCGGGGGTGAGCAGTACGTC. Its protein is CASLGGEQYV.

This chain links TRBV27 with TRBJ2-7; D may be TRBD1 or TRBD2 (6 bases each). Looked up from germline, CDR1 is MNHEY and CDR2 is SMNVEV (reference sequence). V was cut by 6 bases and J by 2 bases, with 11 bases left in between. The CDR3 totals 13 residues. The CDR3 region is CASSWGAAYEQYV. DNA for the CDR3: TGTGCCAGCAGCTGGGGGGCCGCCTACGAGCAGTACGTC.

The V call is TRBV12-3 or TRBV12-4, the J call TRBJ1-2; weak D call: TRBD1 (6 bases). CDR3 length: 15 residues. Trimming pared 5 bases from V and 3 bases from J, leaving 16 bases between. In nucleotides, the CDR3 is TGTGCCAGCAGTCTTCTCCTAGGGGGGGACTATGGCTACACCTTC. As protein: CASSLLLGGDYGYTF.

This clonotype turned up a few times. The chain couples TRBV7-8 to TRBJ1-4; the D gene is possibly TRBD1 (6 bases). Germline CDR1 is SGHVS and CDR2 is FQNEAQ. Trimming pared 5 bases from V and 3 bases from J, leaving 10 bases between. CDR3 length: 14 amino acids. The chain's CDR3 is CASSPYRANEKLFF. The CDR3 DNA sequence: TGTGCCAGCAGCCCGTACAGGGCTAATGAAAAACTGTTTTTT.

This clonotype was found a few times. The chain's CDR3 is CASSEFLGSYNEQFF. The DNA for the CDR3 is TGTGCCAGCAGTGAGTTTTTGGGGTCCTACAATGAGCAGTTCTTC. V usage is TRBV6-4 and J usage is TRBJ2-1; the D is unclear. Deletions cut 3 bases from V and 1 base from J, with 10 bases between. Germline CDR1 MRHNA, CDR2 SNTAGT. The CDR3 runs 15 residues.

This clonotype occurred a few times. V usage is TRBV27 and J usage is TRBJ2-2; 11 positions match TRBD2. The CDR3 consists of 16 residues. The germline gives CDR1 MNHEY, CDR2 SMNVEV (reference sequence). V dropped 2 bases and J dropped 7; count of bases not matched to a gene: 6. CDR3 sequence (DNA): TGTGCCAGCAGTTTACTAGCGGGGGGCCAGGACGGGGAGCTGTTTTTT. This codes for CASSLLAGGQDGELFF.

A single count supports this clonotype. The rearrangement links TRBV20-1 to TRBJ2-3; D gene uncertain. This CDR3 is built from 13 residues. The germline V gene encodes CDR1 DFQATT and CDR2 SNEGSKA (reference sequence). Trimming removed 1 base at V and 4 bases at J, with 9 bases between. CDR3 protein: CSARVLGSDTQYF. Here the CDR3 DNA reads TGCAGTGCTAGAGTTTTAGGATCAGATACGCAGTATTTT.

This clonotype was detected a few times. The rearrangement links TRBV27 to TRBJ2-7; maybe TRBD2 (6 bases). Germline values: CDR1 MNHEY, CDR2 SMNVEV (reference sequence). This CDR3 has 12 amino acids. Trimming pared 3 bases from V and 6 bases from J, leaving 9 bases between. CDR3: CASSLGGFEQYF. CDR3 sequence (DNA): TGTGCCAGCAGTTTGGGGGGTTTCGAGCAGTACTTC.

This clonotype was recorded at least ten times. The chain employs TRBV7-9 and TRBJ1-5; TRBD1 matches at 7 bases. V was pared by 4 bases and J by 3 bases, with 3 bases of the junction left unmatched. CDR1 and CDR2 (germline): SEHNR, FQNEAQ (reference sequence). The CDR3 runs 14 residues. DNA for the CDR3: TGTGCCAGCAGCTCGGGACAGATCAATCAGCCCCAGCATTTT. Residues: CASSSGQINQPQHF.

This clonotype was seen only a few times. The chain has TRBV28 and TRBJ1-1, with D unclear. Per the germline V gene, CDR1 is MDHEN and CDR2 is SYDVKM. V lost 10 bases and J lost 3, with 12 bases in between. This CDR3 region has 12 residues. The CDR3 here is CATRKGHTEAFF. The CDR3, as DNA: TGTGCCACCCGTAAGGGTCACACTGAAGCTTTCTTT.

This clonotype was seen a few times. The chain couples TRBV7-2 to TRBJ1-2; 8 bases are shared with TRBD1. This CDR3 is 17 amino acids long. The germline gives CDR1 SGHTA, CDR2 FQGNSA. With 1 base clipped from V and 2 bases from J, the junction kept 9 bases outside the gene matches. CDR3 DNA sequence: TGTGCCAGCAGCTTAGGTGTTTGGACAGGGCCCAACTATGGCTACACCTTC. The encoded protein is CASSLGVWTGPNYGYTF.

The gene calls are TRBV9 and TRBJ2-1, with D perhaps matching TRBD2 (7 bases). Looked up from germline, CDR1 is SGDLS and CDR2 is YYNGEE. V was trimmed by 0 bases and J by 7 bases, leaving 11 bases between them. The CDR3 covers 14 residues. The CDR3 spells CASSVGRGGNEQFF. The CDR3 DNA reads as TGTGCCAGCAGCGTAGGGAGGGGGGGTAATGAGCAGTTCTTC. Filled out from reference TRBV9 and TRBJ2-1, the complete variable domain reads DSGVTQTPKHLITATGQRVTLRCSPRSGDLSVYWYQQSLDQGLQFLIQYYNGEERAKGNILERFSAQQFPDLHSELNLSSLELGDSALYFCASSVGRGGNEQFFGPGTRLTVL.

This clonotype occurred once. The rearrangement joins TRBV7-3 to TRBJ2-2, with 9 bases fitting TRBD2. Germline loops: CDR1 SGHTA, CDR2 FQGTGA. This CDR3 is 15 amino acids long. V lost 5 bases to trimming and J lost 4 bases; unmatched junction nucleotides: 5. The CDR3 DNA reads TGTGCCAGCAGCCTAAGCGGGGGGTTCACCGGGGAGCTGTTTTTT. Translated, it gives CASSLSGGFTGELFF.

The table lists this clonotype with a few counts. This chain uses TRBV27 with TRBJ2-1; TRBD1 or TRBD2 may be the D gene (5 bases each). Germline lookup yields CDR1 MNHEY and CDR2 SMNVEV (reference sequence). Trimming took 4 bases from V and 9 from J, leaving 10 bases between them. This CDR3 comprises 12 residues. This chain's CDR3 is CASSYGAGEQFF. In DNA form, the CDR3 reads TGTGCCAGCAGTTATGGGGCGGGTGAGCAGTTCTTC.

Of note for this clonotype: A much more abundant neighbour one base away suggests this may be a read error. The DNA of the CDR3 is TGTGCCAGCACCCGAGGGCTCCCTACAACTAATGAAAAACTGTATTTT. This sequence encodes CASTRGLPTTNEKLYF. J is TRBJ1-4 and V is TRBV2; D not resolved. Germline V gives CDR1 SNHLY, CDR2 FYNNEI. The CDR3 totals 16 residues.

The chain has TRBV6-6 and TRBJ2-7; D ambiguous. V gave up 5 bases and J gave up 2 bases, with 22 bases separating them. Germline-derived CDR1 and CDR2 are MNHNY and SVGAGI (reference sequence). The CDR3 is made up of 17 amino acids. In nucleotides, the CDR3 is TGTGCCAGCAGTCCCTCCCCTACGGACCAACCGCCCTACGAGCAGTACGTC. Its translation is CASSPSPTDQPPYEQYV.

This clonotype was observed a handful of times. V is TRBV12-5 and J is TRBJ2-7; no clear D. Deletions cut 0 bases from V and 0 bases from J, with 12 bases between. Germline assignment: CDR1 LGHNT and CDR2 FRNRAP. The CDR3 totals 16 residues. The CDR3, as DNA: TGTGCTAGTGGTTTGGTAACGGTTTTTAGCTCCTACGAGCAGTACTTC. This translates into CASGLVTVFSSYEQYF.

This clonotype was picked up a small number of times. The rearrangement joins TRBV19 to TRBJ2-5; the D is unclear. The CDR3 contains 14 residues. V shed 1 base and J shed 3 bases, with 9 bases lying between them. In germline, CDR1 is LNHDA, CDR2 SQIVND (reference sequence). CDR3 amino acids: CASSIGPVEETQYF. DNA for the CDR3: TGTGCCAGTAGTATAGGCCCGGTGGAAGAGACCCAGTACTTC.

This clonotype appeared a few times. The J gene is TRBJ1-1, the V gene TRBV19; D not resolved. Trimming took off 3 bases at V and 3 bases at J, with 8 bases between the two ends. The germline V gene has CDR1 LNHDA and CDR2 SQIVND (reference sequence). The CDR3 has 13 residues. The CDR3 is CASSIVSDTEAFF. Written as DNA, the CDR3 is TGTGCCAGTAGTATTGTGTCGGACACTGAAGCTTTCTTT. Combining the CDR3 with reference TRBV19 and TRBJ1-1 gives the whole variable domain DGGITQSPKYLFRKEGQNVTLSCEQNLNHDAMYWYRQDPGQGLRLIYYSQIVNDFQKGDIAEGYSVSREKKESFPLTVTSAQKNPTAFYLCASSIVSDTEAFFGQGTRLTVV.

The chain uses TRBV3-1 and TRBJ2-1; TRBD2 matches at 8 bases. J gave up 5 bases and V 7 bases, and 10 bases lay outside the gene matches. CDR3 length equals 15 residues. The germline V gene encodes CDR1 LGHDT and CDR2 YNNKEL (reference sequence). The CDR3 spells CASTLGLALNNEQFF. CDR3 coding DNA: TGTGCCAGCACCCTCGGACTAGCATTGAACAATGAGCAGTTCTTC.

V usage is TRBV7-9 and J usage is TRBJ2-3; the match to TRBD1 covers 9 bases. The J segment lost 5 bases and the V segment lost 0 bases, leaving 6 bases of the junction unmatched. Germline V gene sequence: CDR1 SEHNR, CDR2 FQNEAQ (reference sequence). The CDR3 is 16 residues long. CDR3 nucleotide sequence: TGTGCCAGCAGCTTAGCAGGACAGGGGATGGGAGATACGCAGTATTTT. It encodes CASSLAGQGMGDTQYF.

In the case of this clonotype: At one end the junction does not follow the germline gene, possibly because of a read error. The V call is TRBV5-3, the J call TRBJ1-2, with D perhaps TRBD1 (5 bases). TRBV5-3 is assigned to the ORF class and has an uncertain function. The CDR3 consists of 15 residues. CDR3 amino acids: CASSLAGRQSYGYTF. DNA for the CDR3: TGTGCCAGCAGCTTAGCGGGACGCCAGTCCTATGGCTACACCTTC.

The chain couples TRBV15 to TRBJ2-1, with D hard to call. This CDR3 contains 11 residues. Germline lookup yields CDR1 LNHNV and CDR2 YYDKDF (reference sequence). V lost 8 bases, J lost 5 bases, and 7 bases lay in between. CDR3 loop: CATSNNNEQFF. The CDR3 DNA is TGTGCCACCTCTAATAACAATGAGCAGTTCTTC.

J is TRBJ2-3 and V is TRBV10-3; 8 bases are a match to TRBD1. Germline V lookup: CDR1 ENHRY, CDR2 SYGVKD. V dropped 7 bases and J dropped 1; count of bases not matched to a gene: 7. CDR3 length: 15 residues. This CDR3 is CAITQDRAGTDTQYF. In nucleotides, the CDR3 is TGTGCCATCACCCAGGACAGGGCGGGCACAGATACGCAGTATTTT.

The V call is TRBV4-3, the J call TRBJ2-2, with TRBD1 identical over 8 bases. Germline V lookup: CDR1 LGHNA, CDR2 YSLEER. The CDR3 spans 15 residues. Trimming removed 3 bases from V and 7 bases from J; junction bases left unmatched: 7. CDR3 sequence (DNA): TGCGCCAGCAGCCACTCGGACAGGGCTAACGGGGAGCTGTTTTTT. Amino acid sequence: CASSHSDRANGELFF.

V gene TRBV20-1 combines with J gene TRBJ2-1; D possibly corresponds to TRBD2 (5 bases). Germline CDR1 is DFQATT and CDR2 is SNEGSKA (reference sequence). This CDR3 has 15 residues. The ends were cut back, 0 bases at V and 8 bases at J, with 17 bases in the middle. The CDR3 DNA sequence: TGCAGTGCTAGAGATGACCTCCATAGAGCGGATGAGCAGTTCTTC. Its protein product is CSARDDLHRADEQFF.

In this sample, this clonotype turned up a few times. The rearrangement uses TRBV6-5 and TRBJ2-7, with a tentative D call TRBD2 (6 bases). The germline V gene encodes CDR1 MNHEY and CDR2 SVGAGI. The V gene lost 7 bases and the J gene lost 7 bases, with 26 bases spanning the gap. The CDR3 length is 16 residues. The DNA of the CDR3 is TGTGCCAGCACCGACGGAGGGCCGACTACCTACGTGGAGCAGTACTTC. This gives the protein CASTDGGPTTYVEQYF.

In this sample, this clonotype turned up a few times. The CDR3 nucleotides read TGTGCCAGCAGCTTCGAACCAGGGCGGACAGCGAACACCGGGGAGCTGTTTTTT. This encodes CASSFEPGRTANTGELFF. V usage is TRBV7-9 and J usage is TRBJ2-2; a weak D match, TRBD1 (6 bases). The CDR3 has 18 residues. Germline CDR1 and CDR2: SEHNR and FQNEAQ (reference sequence). V gave up 3 bases and J gave up 0 bases, with 17 bases separating them.